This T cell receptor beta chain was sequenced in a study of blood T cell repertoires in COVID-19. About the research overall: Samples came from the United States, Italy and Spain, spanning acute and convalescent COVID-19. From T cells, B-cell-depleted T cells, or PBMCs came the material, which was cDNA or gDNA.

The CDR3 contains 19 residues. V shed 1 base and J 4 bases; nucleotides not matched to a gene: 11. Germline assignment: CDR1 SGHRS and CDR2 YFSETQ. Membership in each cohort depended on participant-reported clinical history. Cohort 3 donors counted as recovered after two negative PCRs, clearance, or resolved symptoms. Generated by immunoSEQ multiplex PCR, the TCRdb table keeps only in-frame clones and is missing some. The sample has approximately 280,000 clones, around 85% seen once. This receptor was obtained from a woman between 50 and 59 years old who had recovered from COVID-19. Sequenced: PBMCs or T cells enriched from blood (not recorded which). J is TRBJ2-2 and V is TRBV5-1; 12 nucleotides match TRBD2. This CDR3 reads CASSLIPSPSGRGTGELFF. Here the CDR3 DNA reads TGCGCCAGCAGCTTGATCCCTTCCCCTAGCGGGAGGGGCACCGGGGAGCTGTTTTTT.